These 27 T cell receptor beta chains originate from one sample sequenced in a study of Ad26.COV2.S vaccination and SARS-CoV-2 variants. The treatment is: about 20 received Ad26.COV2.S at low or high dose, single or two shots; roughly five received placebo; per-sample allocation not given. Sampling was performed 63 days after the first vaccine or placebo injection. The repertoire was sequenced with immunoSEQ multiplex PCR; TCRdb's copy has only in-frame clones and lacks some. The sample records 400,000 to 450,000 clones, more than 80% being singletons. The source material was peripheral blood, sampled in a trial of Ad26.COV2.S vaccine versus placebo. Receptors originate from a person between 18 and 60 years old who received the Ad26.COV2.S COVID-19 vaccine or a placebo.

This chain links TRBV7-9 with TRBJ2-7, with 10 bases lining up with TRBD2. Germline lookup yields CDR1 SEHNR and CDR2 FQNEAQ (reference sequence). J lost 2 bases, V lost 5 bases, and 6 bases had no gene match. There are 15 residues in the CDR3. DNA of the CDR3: TGTGCCAGCAGCCCCACTAGCGGGATTGCCTACGAGCAGTACTTC. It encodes CASSPTSGIAYEQYF.

The CDR3 loop reads CASSRTSGNEQYF. The CDR3 region has the DNA TGTGCCAGCAGCAGGACTAGCGGGAACGAGCAGTACTTC. V is TRBV6-5 and J is TRBJ2-7, with 12 bases lining up with TRBD2. CDR3 size: 13 residues. The ends lost 6 bases at V and 5 bases at J; junction bases unmatched: 2. In germline, CDR1 is MNHEY, CDR2 SVGAGI.

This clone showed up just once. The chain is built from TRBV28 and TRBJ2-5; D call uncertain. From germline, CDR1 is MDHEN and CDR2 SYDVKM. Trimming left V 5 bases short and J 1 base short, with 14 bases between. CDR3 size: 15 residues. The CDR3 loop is CASSPPGRSQETQYF. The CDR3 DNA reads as TGTGCCAGCAGTCCCCCCGGACGTTCCCAAGAGACCCAGTACTTC.

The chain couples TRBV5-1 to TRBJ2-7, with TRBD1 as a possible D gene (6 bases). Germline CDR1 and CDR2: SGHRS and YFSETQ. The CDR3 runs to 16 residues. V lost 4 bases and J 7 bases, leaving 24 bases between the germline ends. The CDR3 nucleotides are TGCGCCAGCAGCACAGCCCTAACGACAGGTTCGAGGGAGCAGTACTTC. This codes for CASSTALTTGSREQYF.

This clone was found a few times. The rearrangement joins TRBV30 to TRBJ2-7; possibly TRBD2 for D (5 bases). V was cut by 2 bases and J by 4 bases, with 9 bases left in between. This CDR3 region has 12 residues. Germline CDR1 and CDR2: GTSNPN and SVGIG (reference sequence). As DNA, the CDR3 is TGTGCCTGGAGTCTAGCTGGGTACGAGCAGTACTTC. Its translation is CAWSLAGYEQYF. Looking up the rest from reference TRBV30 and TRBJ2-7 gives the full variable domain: SQTIHQWPATLVQPVGSPLSLECTVEGTSNPNLYWYRQAAGRGLQLLFYSVGIGQISSEVPQNLSASRPQDRQFILSSKKLLLSDSGFYLCAWSLAGYEQYFGPGTRLTVT.

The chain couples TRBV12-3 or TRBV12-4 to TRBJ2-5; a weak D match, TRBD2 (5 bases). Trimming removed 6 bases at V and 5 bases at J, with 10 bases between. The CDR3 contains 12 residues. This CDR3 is CASSPRGETQYF. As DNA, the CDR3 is TGTGCCAGCAGCCCCCGCGGGGAGACCCAGTACTTC.

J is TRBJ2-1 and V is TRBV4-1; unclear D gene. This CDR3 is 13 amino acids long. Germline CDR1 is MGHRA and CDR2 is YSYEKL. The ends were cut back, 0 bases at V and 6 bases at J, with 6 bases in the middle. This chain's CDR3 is CASSQDSLNEQFF. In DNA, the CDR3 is TGCGCCAGCAGCCAAGATAGCCTCAATGAGCAGTTCTTC.

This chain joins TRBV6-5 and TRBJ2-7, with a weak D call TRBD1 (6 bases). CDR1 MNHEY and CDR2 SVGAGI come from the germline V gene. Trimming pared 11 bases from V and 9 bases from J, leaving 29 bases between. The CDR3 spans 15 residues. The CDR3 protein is CAGTPYTGYGLWQYF. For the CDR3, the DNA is TGTGCCGGAACTCCCTATACAGGGTACGGTTTGTGGCAGTACTTC.

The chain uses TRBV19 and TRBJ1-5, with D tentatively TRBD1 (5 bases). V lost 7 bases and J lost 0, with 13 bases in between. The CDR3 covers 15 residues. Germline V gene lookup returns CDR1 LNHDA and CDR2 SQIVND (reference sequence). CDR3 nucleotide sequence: TGTGCCAGTACTACAGGTCCTTATAGCAATCAGCCCCAGCATTTT. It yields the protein CASTTGPYSNQPQHF.

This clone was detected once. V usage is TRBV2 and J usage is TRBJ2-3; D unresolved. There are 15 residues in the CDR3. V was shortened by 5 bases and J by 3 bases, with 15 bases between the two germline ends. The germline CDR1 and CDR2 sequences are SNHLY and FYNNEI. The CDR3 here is CASSKGSPVTDTQYF. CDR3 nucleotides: TGTGCCAGCAGTAAAGGGTCCCCTGTAACAGATACGCAGTATTTT. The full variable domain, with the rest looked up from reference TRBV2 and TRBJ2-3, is EPEVTQTPSHQVTQMGQEVILRCVPISNHLYFYWYRQILGQKVEFLVSFYNNEISEKSEIFDDQFSVERPDGSNFTLKIRSTKLEDSAMYFCASSKGSPVTDTQYFGPGTRLTVL.

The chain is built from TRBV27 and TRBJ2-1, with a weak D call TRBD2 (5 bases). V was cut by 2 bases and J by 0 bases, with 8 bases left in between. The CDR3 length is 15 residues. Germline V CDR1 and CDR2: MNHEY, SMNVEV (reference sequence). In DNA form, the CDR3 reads TGTGCCAGCAGTTTAGCTGGGAGCTCCTACAATGAGCAGTTCTTC. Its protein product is CASSLAGSSYNEQFF.

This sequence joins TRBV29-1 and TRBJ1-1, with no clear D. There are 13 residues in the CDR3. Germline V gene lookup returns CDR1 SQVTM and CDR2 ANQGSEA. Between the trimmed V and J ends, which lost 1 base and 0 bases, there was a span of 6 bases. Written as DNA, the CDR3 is TGCAGCGTTGAAGTCTTCGTGAACACTGAAGCTTTCTTT. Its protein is CSVEVFVNTEAFF.

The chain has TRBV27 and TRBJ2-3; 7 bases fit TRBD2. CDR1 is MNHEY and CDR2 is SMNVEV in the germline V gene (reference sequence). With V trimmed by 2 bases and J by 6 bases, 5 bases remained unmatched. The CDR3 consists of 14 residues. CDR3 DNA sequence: TGTGCCAGCAGTTTAACGGGAGGTAGGGATACGCAGTATTTT. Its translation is CASSLTGGRDTQYF.

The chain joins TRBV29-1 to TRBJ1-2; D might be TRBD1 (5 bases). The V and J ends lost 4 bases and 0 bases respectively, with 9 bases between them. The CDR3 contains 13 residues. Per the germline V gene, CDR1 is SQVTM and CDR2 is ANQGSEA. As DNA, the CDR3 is TGCAGCGTTGTTCAGGGATCTAACTATGGCTACACCTTC. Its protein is CSVVQGSNYGYTF.

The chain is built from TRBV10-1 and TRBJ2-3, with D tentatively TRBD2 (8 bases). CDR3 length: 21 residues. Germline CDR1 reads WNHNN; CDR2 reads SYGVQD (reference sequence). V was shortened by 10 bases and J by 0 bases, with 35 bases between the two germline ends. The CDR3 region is CATKGASGAGGPEHSTDTQYF. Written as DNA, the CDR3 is TGCGCCACCAAGGGGGCCTCGGGTGCGGGAGGACCTGAGCATAGCACAGATACGCAGTATTTT.

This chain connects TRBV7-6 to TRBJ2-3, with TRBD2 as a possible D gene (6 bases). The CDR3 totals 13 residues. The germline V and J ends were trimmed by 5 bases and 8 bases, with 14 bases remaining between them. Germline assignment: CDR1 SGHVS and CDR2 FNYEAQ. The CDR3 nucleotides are TGTGCCAGCAGCGCTCGACTAGTTGGTACGCAGTATTTT. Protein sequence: CASSARLVGTQYF.

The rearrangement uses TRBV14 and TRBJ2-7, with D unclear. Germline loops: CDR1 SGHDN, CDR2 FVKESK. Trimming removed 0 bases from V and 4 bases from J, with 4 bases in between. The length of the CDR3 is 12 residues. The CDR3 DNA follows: TGTGCCAGCAGCCAAGATAGATACGAGCAGTACTTC. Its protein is CASSQDRYEQYF.

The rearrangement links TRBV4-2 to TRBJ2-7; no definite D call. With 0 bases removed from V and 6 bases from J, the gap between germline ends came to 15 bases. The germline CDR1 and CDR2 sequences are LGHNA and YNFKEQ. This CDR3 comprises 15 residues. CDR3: CASSQDAVNPGEQYF. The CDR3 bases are TGTGCCAGCAGCCAAGATGCCGTAAATCCTGGCGAGCAGTACTTC.

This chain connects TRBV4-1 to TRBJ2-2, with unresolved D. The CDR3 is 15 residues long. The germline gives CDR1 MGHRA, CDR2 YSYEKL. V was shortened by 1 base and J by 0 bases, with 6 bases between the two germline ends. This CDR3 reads CASSQVGSNTGELFF. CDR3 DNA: TGCGCCAGCAGCCAAGTGGGTTCGAACACCGGGGAGCTGTTTTTT.

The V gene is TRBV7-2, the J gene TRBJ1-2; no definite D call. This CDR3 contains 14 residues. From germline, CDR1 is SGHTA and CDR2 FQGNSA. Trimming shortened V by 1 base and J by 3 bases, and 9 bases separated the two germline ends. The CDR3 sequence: CASSLGDVDYGYTF. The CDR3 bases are TGTGCCAGCAGCTTAGGGGATGTGGACTATGGCTACACCTTC. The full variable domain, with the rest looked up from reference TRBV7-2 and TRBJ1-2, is GAGVSQSPSNKVTEKGKDVELRCDPISGHTALYWYRQSLGQGLEFLIYFQGNSAPDKSGLPSDRFSAERTGGSVSTLTIQRTQQEDSAVYLCASSLGDVDYGYTFGSGTRLTVV.

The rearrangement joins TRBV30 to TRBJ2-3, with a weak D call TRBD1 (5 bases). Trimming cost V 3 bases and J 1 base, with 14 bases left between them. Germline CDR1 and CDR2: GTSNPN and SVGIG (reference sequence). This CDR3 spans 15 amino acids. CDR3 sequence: CAWSGGASGTDTQYF. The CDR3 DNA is TGTGCCTGGAGCGGTGGGGCGTCCGGCACAGATACGCAGTATTTT. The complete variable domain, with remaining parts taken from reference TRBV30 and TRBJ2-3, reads SQTIHQWPATLVQPVGSPLSLECTVEGTSNPNLYWYRQAAGRGLQLLFYSVGIGQISSEVPQNLSASRPQDRQFILSSKKLLLSDSGFYLCAWSGGASGTDTQYFGPGTRLTVL.

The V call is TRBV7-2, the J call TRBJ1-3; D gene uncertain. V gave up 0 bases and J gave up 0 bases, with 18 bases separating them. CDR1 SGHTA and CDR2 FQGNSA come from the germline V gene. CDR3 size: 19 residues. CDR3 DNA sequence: TGTGCCAGCAGCTTAGCGTATCGGGCTCCAGAGAGCTCTGGAAACACCATATATTTT. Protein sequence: CASSLAYRAPESSGNTIYF.

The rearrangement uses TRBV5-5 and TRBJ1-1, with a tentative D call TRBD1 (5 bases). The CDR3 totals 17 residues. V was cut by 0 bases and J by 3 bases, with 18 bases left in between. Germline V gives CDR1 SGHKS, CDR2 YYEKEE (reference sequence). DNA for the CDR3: TGTGCCAGCAGCTTGGGGGCCCTCTCAGGGCGTGACACTGAAGCTTTCTTT. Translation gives CASSLGALSGRDTEAFF.

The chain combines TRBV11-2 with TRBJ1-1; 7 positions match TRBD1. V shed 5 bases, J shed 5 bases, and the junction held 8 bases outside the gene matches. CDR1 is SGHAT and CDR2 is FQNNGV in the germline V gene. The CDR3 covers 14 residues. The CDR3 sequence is CASSTRQGITEAFF. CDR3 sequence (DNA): TGTGCCAGCAGCACCCGACAGGGAATTACTGAAGCTTTCTTT.

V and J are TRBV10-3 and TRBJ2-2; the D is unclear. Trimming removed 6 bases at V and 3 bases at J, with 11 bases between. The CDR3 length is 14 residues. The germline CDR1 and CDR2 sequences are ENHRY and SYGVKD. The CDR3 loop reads CAIREIWDTGELFF. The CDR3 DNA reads TGTGCCATCAGAGAGATCTGGGACACCGGGGAGCTGTTTTTT.

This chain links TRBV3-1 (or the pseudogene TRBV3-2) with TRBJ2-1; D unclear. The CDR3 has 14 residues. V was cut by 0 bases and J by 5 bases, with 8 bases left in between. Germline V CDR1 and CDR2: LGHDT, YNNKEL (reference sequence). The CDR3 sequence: CASSQEFWDNEQFF. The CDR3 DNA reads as TGTGCCAGCAGCCAAGAGTTCTGGGACAATGAGCAGTTCTTC.

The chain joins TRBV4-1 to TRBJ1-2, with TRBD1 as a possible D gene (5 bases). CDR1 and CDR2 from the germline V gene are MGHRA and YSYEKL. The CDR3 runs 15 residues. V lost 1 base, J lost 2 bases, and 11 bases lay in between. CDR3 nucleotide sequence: TGCGCCAGCAGCCAAGTTGATCAGGGCAACTATGGCTACACCTTC. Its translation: CASSQVDQGNYGYTF.